This entry lists 30 T cell receptor beta chains sequenced from one sample in a study of T cell repertoires in cytomegalovirus infection. From the reads, TCRdb called clonotypes with MiXCR, one entry per CDR3 protein. The sample lists about 450,000 distinct CDR3 sequences, roughly 31% occurring once. The sample comprised PBMCs. Receptors originate from a human donor in good health (CMV status not recorded). Some clones in this sample may be carry-over from other donors' samples.

This clonotype was counted ten times or more. The chain uses TRBV7-6 and TRBJ2-1; D remains unclear. V lost 0 bases and J 6 bases, leaving 18 bases between the germline ends. The CDR3 extends over 17 amino acids. Germline V gene sequence: CDR1 SGHVS, CDR2 FNYEAQ. The CDR3 region has the DNA TGTGCCAGCAGCTTAGCGGCCGAAGCCCCGATTACCAATGAGCAGTTCTTC. The encoded protein is CASSLAAEAPITNEQFF.

This clonotype was detected a few times. The chain joins TRBV27 to TRBJ2-1; TRBD1 matches 7 bases. J was trimmed by 3 bases and V by 5 bases; bases with no gene match: 4. There are 14 residues in the CDR3. Germline V gene data show CDR1 as MNHEY and CDR2 as SMNVEV (reference sequence). Here the CDR3 DNA reads TGTGCCAGCAGTAAACAGGGGCTCTACAATGAGCAGTTCTTC. It is translated as CASSKQGLYNEQFF.

This clonotype was observed a handful of times. The V call is TRBV20-1, the J call TRBJ2-7; 9 nucleotides match TRBD2. This CDR3 is built from 14 residues. J was trimmed by 6 bases and V by 5 bases; bases with no gene match: 11. In germline, CDR1 is DFQATT, CDR2 SNEGSKA (reference sequence). CDR3 sequence: CSAPFTRGGGEQYF. Here the CDR3 DNA reads TGCAGTGCTCCCTTCACGCGGGGGGGCGGCGAGCAGTACTTC.

This chain joins TRBV20-1 and TRBJ1-6; D gene ambiguous. Germline V lookup: CDR1 DFQATT, CDR2 SNEGSKA (reference sequence). This CDR3 is built from 12 residues. V lost 6 bases, J lost 3 bases, and 6 bases lay in between. The CDR3 region has the DNA TGCAGTGCGGTGGACTATAATTCACCCCTCCACTTT. Translating it yields CSAVDYNSPLHF.

This CDR3 reads CASSSPAGTAKNIQYF. As DNA, the CDR3 is TGTGCCAGCAGCTCCCCCGCCGGGACAGCCAAAAACATTCAGTACTTC. V usage is TRBV11-2 and J usage is TRBJ2-4; D possibly uses TRBD1 or TRBD2 (5 bases each). The CDR3 sequence is 16 residues long. The germline V gene encodes CDR1 SGHAT and CDR2 FQNNGV. V lost 4 bases and J 0 bases, leaving 13 bases between the germline ends.

The chain links TRBV14 to TRBJ2-5; D call uncertain. This CDR3 spans 14 amino acids. Germline loops: CDR1 SGHDN, CDR2 FVKESK. Trimming cost V 0 bases and J 2 bases, with 7 bases left between them. Written as DNA, the CDR3 is TGTGCCAGCAGCCAAGAAGGTGTTCAAGAGACCCAGTACTTC. Translating it yields CASSQEGVQETQYF.

The gene calls are TRBV2 and TRBJ1-2, with D perhaps TRBD1 (6 bases). The CDR3 has 13 amino acids. Germline V gives CDR1 SNHLY, CDR2 FYNNEI. V was trimmed by 10 bases and J by 8 bases, leaving 20 bases between them. CDR3 protein: CAKETGPGDGYTF. The CDR3 nucleotides read TGTGCCAAAGAGACAGGTCCCGGAGACGGCTACACCTTC. The full variable domain, with the rest looked up from reference TRBV2 and TRBJ1-2, is EPEVTQTPSHQVTQMGQEVILRCVPISNHLYFYWYRQILGQKVEFLVSFYNNEISEKSEIFDDQFSVERPDGSNFTLKIRSTKLEDSAMYFCAKETGPGDGYTFGSGTRLTVV.

The V and J genes are TRBV2 and TRBJ2-3, with D maybe TRBD2 (6 bases). V lost 8 bases to trimming and J lost 1 base, with 7 bases between them. This CDR3 spans 12 amino acids. In germline, CDR1 is SNHLY, CDR2 FYNNEI. CDR3 sequence (DNA): TGTGCCAGCTGGAGGGGCACAGATACGCAGTATTTT. Translated, it gives CASWRGTDTQYF. Using reference TRBV2 and TRBJ2-3 for the parts outside the CDR3, the full variable domain is EPEVTQTPSHQVTQMGQEVILRCVPISNHLYFYWYRQILGQKVEFLVSFYNNEISEKSEIFDDQFSVERPDGSNFTLKIRSTKLEDSAMYFCASWRGTDTQYFGPGTRLTVL.

Concerning this clonotype itself: This likely comes from a read error, as the CDR3 has no conserved phenylalanine or tryptophan at its end. The V and J genes are TRBV7-6 and TRBJ2-3, with D possibly matching TRBD1 (6 bases). The CDR3 has 15 residues. The V end lost 5 bases, the J end lost 0 bases, and 12 bases lay between the germline ends. The V gene's germline CDR1 is SGHVS and CDR2 FNYEAQ. This CDR3 reads CASSPGQKSTDTQYS. The CDR3 region has the DNA TGTGCCAGCAGCCCTGGACAGAAAAGCACAGATACGCAGTATTCT.

This clonotype was counted only a few times. The V call is TRBV7-8, the J call TRBJ1-2; the D gene is possibly TRBD1 (5 bases). The germline gives CDR1 SGHVS, CDR2 FQNEAQ. The CDR3 covers 14 residues. V lost 4 bases to trimming and J lost 8 bases, with 17 bases between them. The CDR3 bases are TGTGCCAGCAGCTCCCAGCAGGGCTTATTAGGCTACACCTTC. As protein: CASSSQQGLLGYTF.

The chain has TRBV20-1 and TRBJ2-7, with TRBD2 matching 8 bases. This CDR3 has 13 residues. The junction had 2 bases not matched to a gene; V was cut back by 4 bases and J by 0 bases. Germline CDR1 is DFQATT and CDR2 is SNEGSKA (reference sequence). CDR3 sequence (DNA): TGCAGTGCTATGCGGGGGGTCTCCTACGAGCAGTACTTC. This gives the protein CSAMRGVSYEQYF.

J is TRBJ2-7 and V is TRBV6-5; no definite D call. The V end lost 6 bases, the J end lost 2 bases, and 14 bases lay between the germline ends. The CDR3 has 14 amino acids. Germline V lookup: CDR1 MNHEY, CDR2 SVGAGI. CDR3 in amino acids: CASSLDGRPYEQYF. The CDR3 DNA sequence: TGTGCCAGCAGCTTGGACGGACGCCCCTACGAGCAGTACTTC.

In this sample, this clonotype turned up a few times. V and J are TRBV27 and TRBJ1-2, with D possibly TRBD1 on 5 matching bases. Germline V gene data show CDR1 as MNHEY and CDR2 as SMNVEV (reference sequence). V gave up 6 bases and J gave up 5 bases, with 13 bases separating them. This CDR3 is built from 13 residues. CDR3 nucleotide sequence: TGTGCCAGCAGCCGGGACGGCTGGTATGGCTACACCTTC. Protein product: CASSRDGWYGYTF.

The CDR3 sequence is CASSGTGSRDEQYF. CDR3 sequence (DNA): TGTGCCAGCAGTGGGACAGGGTCTAGGGACGAGCAGTACTTC. This chain uses TRBV6-2 or TRBV6-3 with TRBJ2-7; 9 nucleotides agree with TRBD1. Losses at the gene ends were 5 bases for V and 5 bases for J; bases not matched to a gene: 7. The CDR3 spans 14 residues. Germline lookup yields CDR1 MNHEY and CDR2 SVGEGT.

The V call is TRBV2, the J call TRBJ2-1; 12 bases agree with TRBD2. V lost 4 bases and J lost 13; bases outside the gene matches: 11. CDR3 length equals 15 residues. Germline V gives CDR1 SNHLY, CDR2 FYNNEI. The CDR3 spells CASSASSGGAPSQFF. For the CDR3, the DNA is TGTGCCAGCAGTGCTTCTAGCGGGGGGGCTCCGTCCCAGTTCTTC.

Regarding this clonotype: Possible read error: a much larger clone is one base away. The rearrangement uses TRBV7-6 and TRBJ2-3; the D is unclear. Germline CDR1 reads SGHVS; CDR2 reads FNYEAQ. This CDR3 region has 12 residues. CDR3 nucleotide sequence: TGTGCCAGCAGCTTTACCACAGATACGCCGTATTTT. Its translation is CASSFTTDTPYF.

The V and J genes are TRBV2 and TRBJ2-7, with 9 bases that match TRBD1. Germline assignment: CDR1 SNHLY and CDR2 FYNNEI. The V gene end was trimmed by 10 bases and the J gene end by 5 bases; junction bases not matched to a gene: 9. CDR3 length: 13 amino acids. CDR3 in amino acids: CAITQDRGDEQYF. The CDR3 DNA reads as TGTGCCATCACACAGGACAGGGGAGACGAGCAGTACTTC.

Many counts were recorded for this clonotype. V is TRBV7-2 and J is TRBJ1-1; D perhaps matches TRBD1 (6 bases). There are 14 residues in the CDR3. CDR1 SGHTA and CDR2 FQGNSA come from the germline V gene. With 2 bases removed from V and 4 bases from J, the gap between germline ends came to 11 bases. The CDR3 DNA sequence: TGTGCCAGCAGCTTATGGGGGCCGGGCACTGAAGCTTTCTTT. Protein sequence: CASSLWGPGTEAFF.

This clonotype was counted ten times or more. The genes are TRBV6-1 and TRBJ2-6; TRBD1 aligns across 8 bases. The germline gives CDR1 MNHNS, CDR2 SASEGT. CDR3 length: 17 amino acids. Trimming cost V 5 bases and J 1 base; bases outside gene matches: 7. The CDR3 DNA reads TGTGCCAGCAGTAGGACAGGGCGCGGGTCTGGGGCCAACGTCCTGACTTTC. Translating gives CASSRTGRGSGANVLTF.

Only a few counts were recorded for this clonotype. The chain recombines TRBV4-1 with TRBJ1-1; a possible D gene is TRBD1 (6 bases). Germline V gives CDR1 MGHRA, CDR2 YSYEKL. V was shortened by 3 bases and J by 0 bases, with 17 bases between the two germline ends. The CDR3 extends over 17 amino acids. The CDR3 loop is CASSQTSGHPMNTEAFF. The CDR3 DNA sequence: TGCGCCAGCAGCCAGACCTCGGGACACCCAATGAACACTGAAGCTTTCTTT.

The rearrangement uses TRBV4-2 and TRBJ2-1, with TRBD2 matching 9 bases. This CDR3 is 15 amino acids long. Germline V gene data show CDR1 as LGHNA and CDR2 as YNFKEQ. After removal of 1 base from V and 6 bases from J, the junction contained 4 bases not matched to a gene. The CDR3 loop is CASSQGASGINEQFF. The CDR3 nucleotides are TGTGCCAGCAGCCAAGGGGCTAGCGGGATCAATGAGCAGTTCTTC.

The CDR3 DNA reads as TGTGCCAGCAGTTCCTCAGGGGGCATGAACACTGAAGCTTTCTTT. It is translated as CASSSSGGMNTEAFF. This sequence joins TRBV27 and TRBJ1-1; 8 bases agree with TRBD1. V dropped 4 bases and J dropped 0; count of bases not matched to a gene: 4. The CDR3 has 15 residues. Germline lookup yields CDR1 MNHEY and CDR2 SMNVEV (reference sequence).

This clonotype was recorded a few times. The chain has TRBV6-5 and TRBJ1-1; D is uncertain. Germline V lookup: CDR1 MNHEY, CDR2 SVGAGI. Trimming removed 2 bases from V and 4 bases from J, with 11 bases in between. This CDR3 region has 14 residues. CDR3 coding DNA: TGTGCCAGCAGTTACCTCGTGGGGAGCACTGAAGCTTTCTTT. It yields the protein CASSYLVGSTEAFF.

Concerning this clonotype itself: A much larger clone lies a single base off, so this may be a read error. It is likely a read error, because the conserved phenylalanine at the end of the CDR3 is missing. The chain uses TRBV7-8 and TRBJ1-5; maybe TRBD1 (5 bases). The CDR3 runs 14 residues. V was pared by 2 bases and J by 8 bases, with 13 bases between. From germline, CDR1 is SGHVS and CDR2 FQNEAQ. As DNA, the CDR3 is TGTGCCAGCAGCTTATCCCTGGGGGGGAAGCCCCAGCATTGT. It encodes CASSLSLGGKPQHC.

This clonotype was picked up many times. This chain connects TRBV7-2 to TRBJ1-2, with TRBD1 identical over 8 bases. CDR1 is SGHTA, CDR2 FQGNSA, per germline. Germline trimming cut 1 base from V and 4 bases from J; bases unmatched to any gene: 5. The CDR3 is 15 residues long. CDR3 region: CASSLDRGETYGYTF. The CDR3 DNA is TGTGCCAGCAGCTTAGACAGGGGGGAAACCTATGGCTACACCTTC.

This clonotype has ten or more counts. The J gene is TRBJ2-3, the V gene TRBV24-1; 13 positions agree with TRBD2. The CDR3 contains 17 residues. Unmatched junction bases numbered 10, after V lost 4 bases and J lost 7 bases. Germline V gene data show CDR1 as KGHDR and CDR2 as SFDVKD. This CDR3 reads CATSETPGLAGTNTQYF. CDR3 nucleotides: TGTGCCACCAGTGAAACACCGGGACTAGCGGGGACAAATACGCAGTATTTT.

The chain has TRBV6-8 and TRBJ2-1, with D tentatively TRBD2 (7 bases). The CDR3 totals 16 residues. Between the trimmed V and J ends, which lost 2 bases and 2 bases, there was a span of 13 bases. Germline V lookup: CDR1 MNHGY, CDR2 SAAAGT. The DNA of the CDR3 is TGTGCCAGCAGTTACGGTCGGGGGGCTACCTACAATGAGCAGTTCTTC. Protein sequence: CASSYGRGATYNEQFF.

This clonotype was recorded at least ten times. The V gene is TRBV7-2, the J gene TRBJ1-4, with D maybe TRBD1 (5 bases). This CDR3 is built from 16 residues. CDR1 is SGHTA and CDR2 is FQGNSA in the germline V gene. The V end lost 5 bases, the J end lost 4 bases, and 17 bases lay between the germline ends. CDR3 nucleotide sequence: TGTGCCAGCAGCATCCTCCCTCAGGGAAGTAATGAAAAACTGTTTTTT. Residues: CASSILPQGSNEKLFF.

This clonotype was picked up a small number of times. The V gene is TRBV7-9, the J gene TRBJ2-2, with D possibly TRBD1 on 6 matching bases. CDR1 is SEHNR and CDR2 is FQNEAQ in the germline V gene (reference sequence). V gave up 5 bases and J gave up 4 bases, with 17 bases separating them. The CDR3 totals 16 residues. CDR3 nucleotides: TGTGCCAGCAGCCATACCGCAGGGGTTGCCACCGGGGAGCTGTTTTTT. It translates to CASSHTAGVATGELFF.

This chain connects TRBV7-9 to TRBJ2-1, with 7 positions matching TRBD2. The V segment lost 5 bases and the J segment 0 bases; nucleotides outside the gene matches: 7. This CDR3 contains 16 residues. Germline V gene sequence: CDR1 SEHNR, CDR2 FQNEAQ (reference sequence). The chain's CDR3 is CASSLRGLHSYNEQFF. The DNA for the CDR3 is TGTGCCAGCAGCCTAAGGGGACTACACTCCTACAATGAGCAGTTCTTC. Filled out from reference TRBV7-9 and TRBJ2-1, the complete variable domain reads DTGVSQNPRHKITKRGQNVTFRCDPISEHNRLYWYRQTLGQGPEFLTYFQNEAQLEKSRLLSDRFSAERPKGSFSTLEIQRTEQGDSAMYLCASSLRGLHSYNEQFFGPGTRLTVL.